Following are 12 T cell receptor beta chains from one sample sequenced in a study of ipilimumab plus nivolumab after autologous stem cell transplantation. Generated by immunoSEQ multiplex PCR, the TCRdb table keeps only in-frame clones and is missing some. This table holds under 30,000 clones, 85% to 90% found once. Sequenced here: PBMCs, sampled in a trial of ipilimumab plus nivolumab as post-transplant consolidation. Receptors were obtained from a male donor with diffuse large B-cell lymphoma.

The V call is TRBV5-6, the J call TRBJ1-2; possibly TRBD1 for D (6 bases). Germline V gene lookup returns CDR1 SGHDT and CDR2 YYEEEE. V lost 3 bases, J lost 0 bases, and 18 bases lay in between. This CDR3 is 17 amino acids long. CDR3 nucleotide sequence: TGTGCCAGCAGCTCCACCTGGGGGGCCATCCCTAACTATGGCTACACCTTC. This codes for CASSSTWGAIPNYGYTF.

This chain joins TRBV5-1 and TRBJ1-6; D may be TRBD1 (6 bases). Germline values: CDR1 SGHRS, CDR2 YFSETQ. V was clipped by 3 bases and J by 8 bases, with 18 bases between them. The CDR3 has 16 residues. The CDR3 coding sequence is TGCGCCAGCAGCTCCGGACAGCCCCTTGCGGATTCACCCCTCCACTTT. Encoded protein: CASSSGQPLADSPLHF. Variable domain in full (rest from reference TRBV5-1 and TRBJ1-6): KAGVTQTPRYLIKTRGQQVTLSCSPISGHRSVSWYQQTPGQGLQFLFEYFSETQRNKGNFPGRFSGRQFSNSRSEMNVSTLELGDSALYLCASSSGQPLADSPLHFGNGTRLTVT.

This clone was seen a single time. This chain connects TRBV5-1 to TRBJ2-5; 11 nucleotides line up with TRBD2. The CDR3 extends over 15 amino acids. V trimming: 0 bases; J trimming: 9 bases; junction bases outside the gene matches: 7. Germline CDR1 reads SGHRS; CDR2 reads YFSETQ. DNA of the CDR3: TGCGCCAGCAGCTTGGAGGGGCTAGCGGGGGGTTCCCAGTACTTC. Its protein product is CASSLEGLAGGSQYF.

The chain employs TRBV5-1 and TRBJ2-2, with 10 positions matching TRBD1. J was trimmed by 1 base and V by 1 base; bases with no gene match: 7. This CDR3 region has 18 residues. Germline V gene sequence: CDR1 SGHRS, CDR2 YFSETQ. In DNA, the CDR3 is TGCGCCAGCAGCTTGTTCCCCGGACAGGGGGGGAACACCGGGGAGCTGTTTTTT. Amino acid sequence: CASSLFPGQGGNTGELFF.

V and J are TRBV20-1 and TRBJ2-5; D possibly corresponds to TRBD1 (6 bases). V dropped 5 bases and J dropped 8 bases, with 6 bases sitting between them. CDR3 length equals 9 residues. Per the germline V gene, CDR1 is DFQATT and CDR2 is SNEGSKA (reference sequence). CDR3 protein: CSAGTTQYF. The DNA of the CDR3 is TGCAGTGCTGGGACAACCCAGTACTTC.

This clone turned up a few times. V usage is TRBV4-2 and J usage is TRBJ2-2; D is undetermined. The germline gives CDR1 LGHNA, CDR2 YNFKEQ. V was shortened by 0 bases and J by 6 bases, with 11 bases between the two germline ends. The CDR3 is 15 residues long. CDR3 in amino acids: CASSQEWAMAGELFF. DNA of the CDR3: TGTGCCAGCAGCCAAGAATGGGCGATGGCCGGGGAGCTGTTTTTT.

V and J are TRBV29-1 and TRBJ2-5, with D perhaps matching TRBD1 (6 bases). The CDR3 has 11 residues. From germline, CDR1 is SQVTM and CDR2 ANQGSEA. V shed 7 bases and J shed 4 bases, with 10 bases lying between them. Here the CDR3 reads CSDRVGETQYF. CDR3 DNA sequence: TGCAGCGACAGGGTCGGAGAGACCCAGTACTTC.

This chain joins TRBV6-5 and TRBJ1-4, with 7 bases aligning to TRBD1. J gave up 7 bases and V 6 bases, and 8 bases lay outside the gene matches. The CDR3 runs to 14 residues. Germline V gives CDR1 MNHEY, CDR2 SVGAGI. As DNA, the CDR3 is TGTGCCAGCAGAAACCCAGGGGGTGGTGAAAAACTGTTTTTT. Residues: CASRNPGGGEKLFF.

This chain links TRBV5-4 with TRBJ1-1; D uncertain. This CDR3 spans 14 amino acids. V shed 5 bases and J shed 3 bases, with 14 bases lying between them. Germline-derived CDR1 and CDR2 are SGHNT and YYREEE (reference sequence). The CDR3 DNA reads TGTGCCAGCAGTCTGGAGTGGGAGTACACTGAAGCTTTCTTT. It translates to CASSLEWEYTEAFF.

The chain couples TRBV5-4 to TRBJ2-7, with 14 positions matching TRBD2. CDR1 SGHNT and CDR2 YYREEE come from the germline V gene (reference sequence). Trimming removed 3 bases from V and 5 bases from J; junction bases left unmatched: 10. This CDR3 region has 17 residues. The CDR3 protein is CASSSGTSGRFGDEQYF. The CDR3 nucleotides are TGTGCCAGCAGCTCCGGGACTAGCGGGAGATTTGGGGACGAGCAGTACTTC.

The chain combines TRBV7-3 with TRBJ2-1; D is undetermined. The CDR3 sequence is 13 residues long. Germline V gene data show CDR1 as SGHTA and CDR2 as FQGTGA. V gave up 0 bases and J gave up 9 bases, with 9 bases separating them. CDR3 nucleotide sequence: TGTGCCAGCAGCTTAACTAAAGGAACTGAGCAGTTCTTC. Translated: CASSLTKGTEQFF.

This clone was seen a few times. The chain combines TRBV19 with TRBJ1-2, with a tentative D call TRBD1 (6 bases). Trimming removed 5 bases from V and 0 bases from J, with 16 bases in between. The V gene's germline CDR1 is LNHDA and CDR2 SQIVND (reference sequence). The CDR3 consists of 16 residues. The CDR3 coding sequence is TGTGCCAGTAGTGAACTCCAGGGGCAAACTAACTATGGCTACACCTTC. It is translated as CASSELQGQTNYGYTF.